This T cell receptor (beta chain) was sequenced for a study of blood T cell repertoires in COVID-19. Study-wide background: Both acute and convalescent COVID-19 samples were obtained from the United States, Italy and Spain. The cDNA or gDNA used as material had been derived from T cells, B-cell-depleted T cells, or PBMCs.

The CDR3 covers 13 residues. Trimming removed 5 bases at V and 5 bases at J, with 12 bases between. Per the germline V gene, CDR1 is MDHEN and CDR2 is SYDVKM. Authors' methods: Researchers report that nucleated cell counts were estimated from reference gene primer amplification. The table came from immunoSEQ multiplex PCR; TCRdb's copy has only in-frame clones and leaves some out. Clonal size and the V and J genes are those of that table, whereas D and trimming came from the DNA. Counted here are about 99,000 clones, approximately 80% occurring once; the ten biggest clones make up 4.5% to 5.5%. The chain couples TRBV28 to TRBJ1-2; TRBD1 might be the D (5 bases). The source of this sequence is a man aged 55 to 69 with acute or convalescent COVID-19. Sequenced sample: peripheral blood. CDR3 region: CASSPQGAYGYTF. CDR3 DNA: TGTGCCAGCAGTCCGCAGGGTGCGTATGGCTACACCTTC.